Sequencing of this TCR beta chain was carried out in a study of cytomegalovirus exposure and HLA in healthy donors. Study background: Most donors, around 81% of 398 genotyped, fell in the Caucasian-associated ancestry cluster. Study-wide points: Many donors shared some public TCRs, even though most TCR sequences were rare.

This clone occurred a few times. Its antigen is undetermined. Trimming removed 0 bases at V and 2 bases at J, with 17 bases between. The CDR3 covers 17 residues. Germline CDR1 and CDR2: LGHNA and YSLEER. The PCR used 60 Vbeta and 13 Jbeta primers. Sequencing used immunoSEQ multiplex PCR; TCRdb keeps in-frame clones, though not all of them. The table has about 200,000 clones, 65% to 85% seen once. Sequencing used PBMCs. This clonotype was obtained from a man aged 18-30 years in good health and CMV-seronegative. This chain connects TRBV4-3 to TRBJ2-7; D is possibly TRBD1 (6 bases). CDR3 in amino acids: CASSQETGSHRTYEQYF. DNA for the CDR3: TGCGCCAGCAGCCAAGAGACAGGCTCGCACCGAACCTACGAGCAGTACTTC.